Only one count was recorded for the clone carrying this T cell receptor (beta chain). The antigen remains unidentified. Only in-frame clones appear in the TCRdb table, and some are missing; sequencing was by immunoSEQ multiplex PCR. Among approximately 59,000 clones listed, over 85% were seen once. This sample was included in a study of identifying expanded T cells in peripheral blood. Overall study findings and caveats: Technical replicates showed approximately 1.2 changed clones; approximately two weeks 15 to 20; four weeks 19.

The CDR3 sequence is 13 residues long. V was shortened by 7 bases and J by 0 bases, with 8 bases between the two germline ends. Germline-derived CDR1 and CDR2 are MDHEN and SYDVKM. The chain is built from TRBV28 and TRBJ2-3, with a tentative D call TRBD1 (5 bases). The receptor comes from a person aged 18-69 years in good health. The specimen was blood. The CDR3 nucleotides read TGTGCCAGCATGAAGGGGAGCACAGATACGCAGTATTTT. Translated, it gives CASMKGSTDTQYF. Together with reference TRBV28 and TRBJ2-3, the CDR3 gives the full variable domain: DVKVTQSSRYLVKRTGEKVFLECVQDMDHENMFWYRQDPGLGLRLIYFSYDVKMKEKGDIPEGYSVSREKKERFSLILESASTNQTSMYLCASMKGSTDTQYFGPGTRLTVL.